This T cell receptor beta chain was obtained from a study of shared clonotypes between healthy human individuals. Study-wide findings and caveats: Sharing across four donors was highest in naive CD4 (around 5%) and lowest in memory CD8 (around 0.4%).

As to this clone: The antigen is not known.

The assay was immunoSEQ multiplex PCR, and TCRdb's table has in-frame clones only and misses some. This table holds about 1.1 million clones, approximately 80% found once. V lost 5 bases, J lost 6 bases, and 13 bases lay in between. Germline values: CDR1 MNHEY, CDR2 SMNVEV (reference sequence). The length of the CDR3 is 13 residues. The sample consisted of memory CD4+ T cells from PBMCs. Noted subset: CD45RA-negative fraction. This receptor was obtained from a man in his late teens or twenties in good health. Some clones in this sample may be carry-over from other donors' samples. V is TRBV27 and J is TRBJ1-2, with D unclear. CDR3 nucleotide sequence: TGTGCCAGCAGTAGACCGACCGGGGATGGCTACACCTTC. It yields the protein CASSRPTGDGYTF.